Below, one T cell receptor beta chain is given with its context. Antigen specificity is unknown. The data belong to a study of blood T cells in healthy people across ages. Then a second PCR, running about 6 to 12 cycles, was carried out with a sample-barcoded 5' primer and a J-beta primer mix. TCRdb re-analysed the 5' RACE reads in MiXCR, keeping a single row per CDR3 protein. The sample includes 630,000 or so distinct CDR3 sequences, 25% to 30% of them seen just once. Study observations and caveats: Age advanced and TCR beta diversity per million T cells fell, roughly linearly.

The sample taken for sequencing was blood. This TCR was sampled from a woman aged 80 or over in good health.

The CDR3 sequence: CSAGQGAPSYEQYF. CDR3 DNA sequence: TGCAGTGCTGGACAGGGGGCCCCCTCCTACGAGCAGTACTTC. The rearrangement joins TRBV20-1 to TRBJ2-7; 11 nucleotides align to TRBD1. CDR3 size: 14 residues. V lost 5 bases and J lost 0; bases outside the gene matches: 3. Looked up from germline, CDR1 is DFQATT and CDR2 is SNEGSKA (reference sequence).